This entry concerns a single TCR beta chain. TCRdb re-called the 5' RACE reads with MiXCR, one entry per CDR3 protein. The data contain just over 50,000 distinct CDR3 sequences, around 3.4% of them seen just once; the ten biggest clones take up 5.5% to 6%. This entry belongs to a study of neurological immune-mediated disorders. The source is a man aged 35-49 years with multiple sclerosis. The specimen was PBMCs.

The CDR3 bases are TGTGCCACCGCGGGGACTGCAACTAGGAATGAGCAGTTCTTC. Its translation: CATAGTATRNEQFF. The chain employs TRBV28 and TRBJ2-1; possibly TRBD2 for D (6 bases). The CDR3 extends over 14 amino acids. CDR1 and CDR2 (germline): MDHEN, SYDVKM. With 10 bases removed from V and 7 bases from J, the gap between germline ends came to 20 bases.